Following are 25 T cell receptor beta chains from one sample sequenced in a study of shared clonotypes between healthy human individuals. Sequencing was performed with immunoSEQ multiplex PCR; in TCRdb, only in-frame clones are kept and a portion is missing. The sample shows about 1.1 million clones, approximately 80% of them seen only once. Sequences were obtained from memory CD4+ T cells from PBMCs. Subset described: CD45RA-negative fraction. These receptors came from a man aged 18 to 30 in good health. Some clones in this sample may be carry-over from other donors' samples.

V gene TRBV5-4 combines with J gene TRBJ2-3, with 8 positions matching TRBD2. CDR3 length: 13 amino acids. J lost 6 bases, V lost 7 bases, and 7 bases had no gene match. Germline V CDR1 and CDR2: SGHNT, YYREEE (reference sequence). CDR3 sequence (DNA): TGTGCCAGCTCCGGACTAGCATTGGATACGCAGTATTTT. Translation gives CASSGLALDTQYF.

This chain links TRBV15 with TRBJ1-4, with D possibly TRBD1 on 6 matching bases. The CDR3 runs to 16 residues. Germline loops: CDR1 LNHNV, CDR2 YYDKDF (reference sequence). The V end lost 1 base, the J end lost 5 bases, and 14 bases lay between the germline ends. The CDR3 spells CATSRGPGTPNEKLFF. CDR3 bases: TGTGCCACCAGCAGAGGTCCCGGGACACCAAATGAAAAACTGTTTTTT.

V is TRBV7-2 and J is TRBJ2-5; D gene uncertain. CDR3 size: 11 residues. Trimming shortened V by 1 base and J by 10 bases, and 7 bases separated the two germline ends. Germline loops: CDR1 SGHTA, CDR2 FQGNSA. CDR3 in DNA: TGTGCCAGCAGCTTAGGATATGTCCAGTACTTC. It translates to CASSLGYVQYF.

The rearrangement joins TRBV5-1 to TRBJ2-7, with D tentatively TRBD2 (5 bases). Trimming stripped 1 base from V and 3 bases from J, with 17 bases between. CDR3 length equals 16 residues. In germline, CDR1 is SGHRS, CDR2 YFSETQ. The CDR3, as DNA: TGCGCCAGCAGCTTGAGTCGTCCGGGATTCAACTACGAGCAGTACTTC. Translating it yields CASSLSRPGFNYEQYF.

V is TRBV19 and J is TRBJ1-2; D is perhaps TRBD1 (5 bases). The V end lost 9 bases, the J end lost 8 bases, and 19 bases lay between the germline ends. Germline V gene lookup returns CDR1 LNHDA and CDR2 SQIVND (reference sequence). CDR3 length: 13 amino acids. In DNA form, the CDR3 reads TGTGCCAGCAGACCGACAGATCTGAGAGGCTACACCTTC. Amino acids: CASRPTDLRGYTF.

Points on this clone: A single base separates this from a much larger clone, so it may be a read error. Other DNA sequences of this sample code for an identical CDR3. The V call is TRBV28, the J call TRBJ1-5; D not certain. The CDR3 totals 12 residues. V was shortened by 3 bases and J by 6 bases, with 6 bases between the two germline ends. Per the germline V gene, CDR1 is MDHEN and CDR2 is SYDVKM. The CDR3: CASSLMGQPQHF. CDR3 in DNA: TGTGCCAGCAGTTTGATGGGTCAGCCCCAGCATTTT.

This clone was found many times. The rearrangement links TRBV6-5 to TRBJ2-2; 9 bases align to TRBD1. V was pared by 6 bases and J by 5 bases, with 7 bases of the junction left unmatched. The CDR3 sequence is 15 residues long. The germline CDR1 and CDR2 sequences are MNHEY and SVGAGI. The CDR3 protein is CASSSDRGRTGELFF. For the CDR3, the DNA is TGTGCCAGCAGCTCTGACAGGGGGAGAACCGGGGAGCTGTTTTTT.

The chain couples TRBV10-3 to TRBJ2-3, with 11 bases identical to TRBD2. Germline CDR1 reads ENHRY; CDR2 reads SYGVKD. The CDR3 has 17 residues. Unmatched junction bases numbered 5, after V lost 0 bases and J lost 3 bases. The CDR3: CAISESKLAGVTDTQYF. CDR3 bases: TGTGCCATCAGTGAGTCCAAACTAGCGGGAGTGACAGATACGCAGTATTTT.

The rearrangement links TRBV19 to TRBJ1-5, with D possibly TRBD1 on 6 matching bases. CDR3 size: 15 residues. The V gene's germline CDR1 is LNHDA and CDR2 SQIVND (reference sequence). V lost 3 bases and J lost 3, with 12 bases in between. The CDR3 sequence is CASSIYREYNQPQHF. The CDR3 DNA follows: TGTGCCAGTAGTATTTACAGGGAATACAATCAGCCCCAGCATTTT.

This chain connects TRBV11-2 to TRBJ2-7; a weak D match, TRBD2 (6 bases). The CDR3 is 15 amino acids. The germline CDR1 and CDR2 sequences are SGHAT and FQNNGV. With 2 bases removed from V and 1 base from J, the gap between germline ends came to 12 bases. CDR3 in amino acids: CASSLMVGSSYEQYF. The CDR3 coding sequence is TGTGCCAGCAGCTTAATGGTCGGGAGTTCCTACGAGCAGTACTTC.

The V gene is TRBV6-1, the J gene TRBJ2-7, with 9 nucleotides matching TRBD1. Per germline, CDR1 MNHNS and CDR2 SASEGT. V shed 8 bases and J 2 bases; nucleotides not matched to a gene: 10. This CDR3 is 15 amino acids long. CDR3 coding DNA: TGTGCCAGCTACGACCGGGACAGGGTAGCCTACGAGCAGTACTTC. Translating it yields CASYDRDRVAYEQYF.

In its sample, this clone was seen once. The chain employs TRBV6-1 and TRBJ1-3; D may be TRBD1 (5 bases). CDR3 size: 15 residues. Germline CDR1 is MNHNS and CDR2 is SASEGT. The germline V and J ends were trimmed by 3 bases and 4 bases, with 13 bases remaining between them. CDR3 loop: CASSDGGVTGNTIYF. The CDR3 DNA follows: TGTGCCAGCAGTGATGGGGGGGTTACAGGAAACACCATATATTTT.

This clone appeared many times. The chain is built from TRBV5-1 and TRBJ2-7; D is perhaps TRBD2 (5 bases). Germline CDR1 reads SGHRS; CDR2 reads YFSETQ. Trimming shortened V by 3 bases and J by 6 bases, and 16 bases separated the two germline ends. CDR3 size: 14 residues. In DNA form, the CDR3 reads TGCGCCAGCAGCTCAAGGACTGTTCCGATCGAGCAGTACTTC. Translating gives CASSSRTVPIEQYF.

J is TRBJ1-1 and V is TRBV18; 8 nucleotides agree with TRBD1. Germline CDR1 and CDR2: KGHSH and LQKENI. The CDR3 has 14 amino acids. Trimming at V came to 5 bases and at J to 0 bases, leaving 2 bases not matched to a gene. As DNA, the CDR3 is TGTGCCAGCTCAGCGGACAGGGTGAACACTGAAGCTTTCTTT. It yields the protein CASSADRVNTEAFF.

The J gene is TRBJ1-4, the V gene TRBV5-1; D gene uncertain. The CDR3 is made up of 14 amino acids. V lost 4 bases, J lost 4 bases, and 11 bases lay in between. In germline, CDR1 is SGHRS, CDR2 YFSETQ. CDR3 nucleotides: TGCGCCAGCAGCCGACTCGGTCATAATGAAAAACTGTTTTTT. Translated: CASSRLGHNEKLFF.

This clone was recorded only once. V usage is TRBV11-2 and J usage is TRBJ1-4, with unresolved D. CDR3 length equals 14 residues. The germline V and J ends were trimmed by 5 bases and 0 bases, with 7 bases remaining between them. Looked up from germline, CDR1 is SGHAT and CDR2 is FQNNGV. CDR3 coding DNA: TGTGCCAGCAGCCCAGATACAACTAATGAAAAACTGTTTTTT. Its protein product is CASSPDTTNEKLFF.

The gene calls are TRBV28 and TRBJ1-1; 7 bases align to TRBD1. This CDR3 region has 15 residues. Germline CDR1 reads MDHEN; CDR2 reads SYDVKM. J gave up 4 bases and V 6 bases, and 11 bases lay outside the gene matches. The CDR3 bases are TGTGCCAGCAGCCAACCCAGGGGGATTGGCACTGAAGCTTTCTTT. As protein: CASSQPRGIGTEAFF.

This clone has more than one count but fewer than ten. The V and J genes are TRBV6-5 and TRBJ1-5; D unclear. Germline V gene sequence: CDR1 MNHEY, CDR2 SVGAGI. CDR3 size: 12 residues. V lost 6 bases, J lost 4 bases, and 7 bases lay in between. The CDR3 DNA reads as TGTGCCAGCAGGAGCGGAAATCAGCCCCAGCATTTT. It yields the protein CASRSGNQPQHF.

This clone was seen a single time. The missing conserved phenylalanine or tryptophan at the end of this CDR3 makes a read error likely. The DNA is omitted, as the CDR3 cannot be located on it reliably, and the CDR3 follows TCRdb's listing. The V call is TRBV10-3, the J call TRBJ2-7; the table names TRBD1, a call not compared with the DNA. The V gene's germline CDR1 is ENHRY and CDR2 SYGVKD. Both ends counted, the CDR3 spans 9 residues. CDR3 sequence reads: CAISGRGPI.

This chain links TRBV19 with TRBJ2-7; perhaps TRBD2 as D (5 bases). The CDR3 length is 13 residues. V lost 7 bases, J lost 3 bases, and 13 bases lay in between. In germline, CDR1 is LNHDA, CDR2 SQIVND (reference sequence). For the CDR3, the DNA is TGTGCCAGTACCTCCCTAGGGAGCTACGAGCAGTACTTC. This sequence encodes CASTSLGSYEQYF. The full variable domain, rest sourced from reference TRBV19 and TRBJ2-7, is DGGITQSPKYLFRKEGQNVTLSCEQNLNHDAMYWYRQDPGQGLRLIYYSQIVNDFQKGDIAEGYSVSREKKESFPLTVTSAQKNPTAFYLCASTSLGSYEQYFGPGTRLTVT.

J is TRBJ2-7 and V is TRBV7-2; 7 bases fit TRBD2. CDR1 and CDR2 from the germline V gene are SGHTA and FQGNSA. V gave up 2 bases and J gave up 0 bases; unmatched junction bases: 7. The CDR3 contains 16 residues. As DNA, the CDR3 is TGTGCCAGCAGCTTACTTCTAGCGGAGTACTCCTACGAGCAGTACTTC. Its translation is CASSLLLAEYSYEQYF.

Remarks on this clone: A much more abundant neighbour one base away suggests this may be a read error. Within the sample, other DNA sequences also encode this same CDR3. V usage is TRBV5-1 and J usage is TRBJ2-7, with 9 bases matching TRBD2. The CDR3 covers 14 residues. CDR1 is SGHRS, CDR2 YFSETQ, per germline. J gave up 4 bases and V 2 bases, and 4 bases lay outside the gene matches. In DNA, the CDR3 is TGCGCCAGCAGCTTTCGGGCGGGAGGGTACGAGCAGTACTTC. This sequence encodes CASSFRAGGYEQYF.

This sequence joins TRBV6-6 and TRBJ2-7, with 8 bases aligning to TRBD2. CDR3 size: 15 residues. Germline values: CDR1 MNHNY, CDR2 SVGAGI (reference sequence). Trimming cost V 2 bases and J 2 bases; bases outside gene matches: 5. Here the CDR3 DNA reads TGTGCCAGCAGTTACGGCCTAGCGGGTCCCTACGAGCAGTACTTC. Encoded protein: CASSYGLAGPYEQYF.

The chain uses TRBV7-6 and TRBJ1-1, with 9 bases identical to TRBD1. Germline V gene data show CDR1 as SGHVS and CDR2 as FNYEAQ. The junction had 7 bases not matched to a gene; V was cut back by 1 base and J by 1 base. This CDR3 is 17 amino acids long. Here the CDR3 reads CASSLGNSGQGNTEAFF. CDR3 nucleotides: TGTGCCAGCAGCTTAGGAAACTCGGGACAGGGGAACACTGAAGCTTTCTTT.

J is TRBJ2-7 and V is TRBV15; no clear D gene. CDR1 is LNHNV, CDR2 YYDKDF, per germline (reference sequence). The V end was cut by 0 bases, the J end by 4 bases, with 22 bases between. The CDR3 runs 18 residues. The CDR3 here is CATSRDSSAPNRVYEQYF. CDR3 nucleotides: TGTGCCACCAGCAGAGATTCCTCCGCTCCCAATAGGGTATACGAGCAGTACTTC. The full variable domain, its missing parts supplied by reference TRBV15 and TRBJ2-7, is DAMVIQNPRYQVTQFGKPVTLSCSQTLNHNVMYWYQQKSSQAPKLLFHYYDKDFNNEADTPDNFQSRRPNTSFCFLDIRSPGLGDTAMYLCATSRDSSAPNRVYEQYFGPGTRLTVT.